This section outlines one TCR beta chain sequence together with its context. Antigen unknown. This specimen comes from a study of T cells in Graves' hyperthyroidism and ophthalmopathy. The study, taken as a whole, reports: Before onset, by a median of about six months, the model predicted ophthalmopathy.

RNA transcripts served as the template for amplifying TCR beta CDR3 regions. First-round RT-PCR of the TCR CDR3 relied on the HTBI primer set. From the multiplex PCR reads, TCRdb called clonotypes with MiXCR, one entry per CDR3 protein. The table lists more than 550,000 distinct CDR3 sequences, about 19% of them singletons, with over 15% in the top ten. The PBMCs were sourced from fresh peripheral blood (about 9.7 ml). This CDR3 region has 19 residues. CDR1 is SGHRS, CDR2 YFSETQ, per germline. Trimming cost V 4 bases and J 0 bases; bases outside gene matches: 17. Sequenced material: blood. The receptor's source is a woman aged 45-65 years with Graves' hyperthyroidism that later progressed to Graves' ophthalmopathy. V usage is TRBV5-1 and J usage is TRBJ2-3; 7 nucleotides match TRBD1. CDR3 loop: CASSPWGGRGLSSTDTQYF. CDR3 nucleotide sequence: TGCGCCAGCAGCCCATGGGGCGGCAGGGGGTTGTCTAGCACAGATACGCAGTATTTT.